A selection of T cell receptor beta chains follows, all from one sample in a study of T cells expressing NK-cell markers. TCRdb re-called the 5' RACE reads and catalogs CDR3 proteins one per entry, DNA excluded. The listing contains some 410,000 distinct CDR3 sequences. The sample consisted of blood T cells: a sorted CD56 or NKG2C T cell subset, CD4+ or CD8+ T cells, or bulk PBMC T cells (not recorded which). Receptors were obtained from a woman aged 18 to 75 in good health. CDR3s include the opening cysteine and the closing phenylalanine or tryptophan.

TRBJ2-1 TRBV29-1 CSVDSYNEQFF
TRBJ2-3 TRBV11-2 CASSLRLSTDTQYF
TRBJ1-2 TRBV29-1 CSVAGQGAVGYTF
TRBJ1-2 TRBV7-9 CASSLEIPYGYTF
TRBJ2-2 TRBV3-1 CASSQDRTGELFF
TRBJ1-1 TRBV3-1 CASSQGLTVNTEAFF
TRBJ2-2 TRBV20-1 CSAFSGGNTGELFF
TRBJ2-6 TRBV28 CASSAGPEYSGANVLTF
TRBJ1-2 TRBV7-9 CASSPPAGWGYTF
TRBJ1-6 TRBV27 CASSHLRDHNSPLHF
TRBJ2-5 TRBV5-4 CASRSRGRLPETQYF
TRBJ1-6 TRBV20-1 CSAQGQGDSPLHF
TRBJ1-1 TRBV24-1 CATSDLFGEAFF
TRBJ1-1 TRBV9 CASSVAAGGITEAFF
TRBJ1-1 TRBV15 CATSRDGALSTEAFF
TRBJ2-1 TRBV6-5 CASSYSSGTPGDEQFF
TRBJ2-2 TRBV25-1 CASRAQGLAGELFF
TRBJ2-6 TRBV28 CASNQVSGANVLTF
TRBJ2-4 TRBV5-1 CASSLELAGVAKNIQYF
TRBJ2-1 TRBV12-3/TRBV12-4 CASSLVVLVAYNEQFF
TRBJ2-1 TRBV7-3 CASSLSGSLYNEQFF
TRBJ2-1 TRBV29-1 CSGNTGRSYNEQFF